The 19 T cell receptor beta chains below come from one sample, sequenced in a study of shared clonotypes between healthy human individuals. Generated by immunoSEQ multiplex PCR, the TCRdb table keeps only in-frame clones and is missing some. The table has about 2 million clones, about 95% seen once. In the naive CD8 group, cells lacked CD45RO and were positively selected for CCR7, so terminally differentiated effector memory CD45RA+ cells were left out. Sequenced material: naive CD8+ T cells sorted from blood. The receptor set was obtained from a man aged 18-30 years in good health.

The chain is built from TRBV28 and TRBJ2-2; no firm D call. The CDR3 is made up of 15 amino acids. Germline V gene sequence: CDR1 MDHEN, CDR2 SYDVKM. V was trimmed by 4 bases and J by 4 bases, leaving 13 bases between them. The CDR3 DNA is TGTGCCAGCAGTTGGGGAACCTATACCACCGGGGAGCTGTTTTTT. Protein sequence: CASSWGTYTTGELFF.

The chain carries TRBV27 and TRBJ2-5, with D maybe TRBD2 (6 bases). V was shortened by 2 bases and J by 4 bases, with 14 bases between the two germline ends. The germline V gene has CDR1 MNHEY and CDR2 SMNVEV (reference sequence). This CDR3 is built from 15 residues. The CDR3 DNA sequence: TGTGCCAGCAGTTTAGACTCCGGGGGAAGAGAGACCCAGTACTTC. Protein: CASSLDSGGRETQYF.

A single count supports this clone. V gene TRBV11-2 combines with J gene TRBJ1-1; unclear D gene. Germline CDR1 reads SGHAT; CDR2 reads FQNNGV. The CDR3 has 12 residues. V dropped 1 base and J dropped 9 bases, with 9 bases sitting between them. The CDR3 region is CASSLVRGQAFF. The CDR3 bases are TGTGCCAGCAGCTTAGTGCGAGGCCAAGCTTTCTTT.

The rearrangement uses TRBV7-6 and TRBJ2-5; 7 bases are a match to TRBD2. The CDR3 has 13 amino acids. J was trimmed by 10 bases and V by 5 bases; bases with no gene match: 10. The germline V gene encodes CDR1 SGHVS and CDR2 FNYEAQ. This CDR3 reads CASSLTSNSLQYF. CDR3 DNA sequence: TGTGCCAGCAGCCTGACTAGCAATTCCCTCCAGTACTTC.

This chain connects TRBV30 to TRBJ1-2; maybe TRBD1 (5 bases). The CDR3 sequence is 15 residues long. V lost 2 bases and J 4 bases, leaving 17 bases between the germline ends. Germline CDR1 reads GTSNPN; CDR2 reads SVGIG (reference sequence). CDR3 residues: CAWSWDRDSFYGYTF. DNA of the CDR3: TGTGCCTGGAGTTGGGACCGAGACAGTTTCTATGGCTACACCTTC.

The J gene is TRBJ1-1, the V gene TRBV19; D is possibly TRBD1 (5 bases). CDR3 length equals 13 residues. Per germline, CDR1 LNHDA and CDR2 SQIVND (reference sequence). V lost 8 bases, J lost 1 base, and 11 bases lay in between. Here the CDR3 reads CASGIGANTEAFF. In DNA form, the CDR3 reads TGTGCCAGTGGGATAGGGGCGAACACTGAAGCTTTCTTT.

The chain joins TRBV14 to TRBJ1-2; no reliable D call. The CDR3 extends over 12 amino acids. From germline, CDR1 is SGHDN and CDR2 FVKESK. Trimming removed 1 base at V and 14 bases at J, with 14 bases between. The CDR3 sequence: CASSQVWCPRTF. DNA of the CDR3: TGTGCCAGCAGCCAAGTATGGTGCCCGAGGACCTTC.

The CDR3 protein is CSAKHVTEAFF. DNA of the CDR3: TGCAGTGCAAAGCACGTCACTGAAGCTTTCTTT. The V gene is TRBV20-1, the J gene TRBJ1-1; D gene ambiguous. V gave up 6 bases and J gave up 4 bases, with 9 bases separating them. The CDR3 is 11 amino acids. Germline V lookup: CDR1 DFQATT, CDR2 SNEGSKA (reference sequence).

V usage is TRBV7-2 and J usage is TRBJ1-1; D is possibly TRBD1 (6 bases). Germline-derived CDR1 and CDR2 are SGHTA and FQGNSA. The V gene lost 5 bases and the J gene lost 0 bases, with 13 bases spanning the gap. CDR3 length equals 15 residues. The CDR3 sequence is CASSRWGDMNTEAFF. The CDR3 region has the DNA TGTGCCAGCAGCCGGTGGGGGGACATGAACACTGAAGCTTTCTTT.

Of note for this clone: Other DNA sequences of this sample code for an identical CDR3. This rearrangement joins TRBV7-9 to TRBJ1-1; D is unclear. The CDR3 has 12 residues. Germline V gene lookup returns CDR1 SEHNR and CDR2 FQNEAQ (reference sequence). With 4 bases removed from V and 4 bases from J, the gap between germline ends came to 7 bases. CDR3 sequence: CASSSVPTEAFF. In DNA form, the CDR3 reads TGTGCCAGCAGCTCGGTCCCCACTGAAGCTTTCTTT.

The genes are TRBV9 and TRBJ2-1; D remains ambiguous. Trimming stripped 0 bases from V and 9 bases from J, with 10 bases between. This CDR3 has 13 amino acids. Germline V gene lookup returns CDR1 SGDLS and CDR2 YYNGEE. For the CDR3, the DNA is TGTGCCAGCAGCGTAGGAGCTAGAACTGAGCAGTTCTTC. It translates to CASSVGARTEQFF. The entire variable domain, with the rest obtained from reference TRBV9 and TRBJ2-1, is as follows: DSGVTQTPKHLITATGQRVTLRCSPRSGDLSVYWYQQSLDQGLQFLIQYYNGEERAKGNILERFSAQQFPDLHSELNLSSLELGDSALYFCASSVGARTEQFFGPGTRLTVL.

The rearrangement joins TRBV18 to TRBJ2-1; D ambiguous. Germline-derived CDR1 and CDR2 are KGHSH and LQKENI. The CDR3 consists of 13 residues. With 0 bases removed from V and 3 bases from J, the gap between germline ends came to 3 bases. CDR3 amino acids: CASSPPLYNEQFF. Written as DNA, the CDR3 is TGTGCCAGCTCACCACCTCTCTACAATGAGCAGTTCTTC.

This sequence joins TRBV5-4 and TRBJ2-2; D is ambiguous. Germline loops: CDR1 SGHNT, CDR2 YYREEE (reference sequence). Deletions cut 2 bases from V and 6 bases from J, with 8 bases between. CDR3 length: 13 amino acids. The CDR3 protein is CASSFSGAGELFF. CDR3 DNA sequence: TGTGCCAGCAGCTTTAGTGGGGCCGGGGAGCTGTTTTTT.

The chain carries TRBV11-2 and TRBJ2-3, with 9 nucleotides matching TRBD2. With V trimmed by 1 base and J by 6 bases, 8 bases remained unmatched. This CDR3 has 16 amino acids. Germline values: CDR1 SGHAT, CDR2 FQNNGV. The DNA for the CDR3 is TGTGCCAGCAGCTTAGTGGTAGCGGGAGTCAGGGATACGCAGTATTTT. Translating gives CASSLVVAGVRDTQYF.

The chain links TRBV5-1 to TRBJ2-5; D uncertain. Germline CDR1 is SGHRS and CDR2 is YFSETQ. The CDR3 is made up of 13 amino acids. Deletions cut 2 bases from V and 5 bases from J, with 10 bases between. CDR3 in amino acids: CASSFSGTETQYF. The CDR3 coding sequence is TGCGCCAGCAGCTTCAGTGGTACGGAGACCCAGTACTTC.

The chain joins TRBV5-1 to TRBJ2-2; D unclear. The CDR3 loop spans 15 amino acids. The V and J ends lost 2 bases and 0 bases respectively, with 8 bases between them. In germline, CDR1 is SGHRS, CDR2 YFSETQ. This CDR3 is CASSLVTTNTGELFF. The CDR3 DNA sequence: TGCGCCAGCAGCTTAGTGACAACGAACACCGGGGAGCTGTTTTTT.

The rearrangement links TRBV6-1 to TRBJ2-7; 10 bases line up with TRBD1. After removal of 2 bases from V and 4 bases from J, the junction contained 2 bases not matched to a gene. Germline V gives CDR1 MNHNS, CDR2 SASEGT. This CDR3 is 14 amino acids long. The CDR3 sequence is CASSEPGQGYEQYF. The CDR3 nucleotides are TGTGCCAGCAGTGAACCGGGACAGGGGTACGAGCAGTACTTC.

The rearrangement links TRBV9 to TRBJ2-1; 10 positions agree with TRBD2. V lost 0 bases and J lost 10; bases outside the gene matches: 1. CDR3 size: 13 residues. Germline V CDR1 and CDR2: SGDLS, YYNGEE. CDR3 nucleotides: TGTGCCAGCAGCGTAGAACTAGCGGGGGAGCAGTTCTTC. It translates to CASSVELAGEQFF.

About this clone: The sample holds other DNA sequences that translate to the same CDR3. The V and J genes are TRBV4-1 and TRBJ2-5, with 7 bases fitting TRBD1. This CDR3 is built from 14 residues. Germline trimming cut 1 base from V and 5 bases from J; bases unmatched to any gene: 4. CDR1 is MGHRA, CDR2 YSYEKL, per germline. This CDR3 is CASSQGTGVETQYF. The DNA for the CDR3 is TGCGCCAGCAGCCAAGGCACAGGGGTTGAGACCCAGTACTTC.